The rows below give T cell receptor beta chains drawn from one sample of a study of CD8 T cells in Susac syndrome. TCRdb used MiXCR to reprocess the immunoSEQ multiplex PCR reads, holding one entry per CDR3 protein. The sample has approximately 200,000 distinct CDR3 sequences; approximately 95% are singletons. Sequencing input: CD4+ T cells from PBMCs. The receptor source for this set is a human donor with multiple sclerosis. The CDR3 runs from the conserved cysteine through the conserved F or W. The D gene is left open where the match is weak. A row's size may be missing; if present it is once, few, many or a size class.

V	D	J	size	CDR3	DNA
TRBV24-1	TRBD2	TRBJ2-3	NA	CATSASLAGTDTQYF	TGTGCCACCAGTGCATCGCTAGCGGGAACAGATACGCAGTATTTT
TRBV30	NA	TRBJ1-5	NA	CAWSRGSHQPQHF	TGTGCCTGGAGTAGGGGGTCCCATCAGCCCCAGCATTTT
TRBV30	TRBD2	TRBJ2-7	NA	CARGAGGDEQYF	TGTGCCCGTGGGGCCGGGGGGGACGAGCAGTACTTC
TRBV29-1	NA	TRBJ2-3	NA	CSADTGSSTDTQYF	TGCAGCGCCGACACGGGGAGCAGCACAGATACGCAGTATTTT
TRBV7-8	NA	TRBJ2-3	NA	CASSPFNRADTQYF	TGTGCCAGCAGCCCCTTTAACAGGGCGGATACGCAGTATTTT
TRBV30	NA	TRBJ1-5	once	CAWAQGNQPQHF	TGTGCCTGGGCCCAGGGCAATCAGCCCCAGCATTTT
TRBV20-1	TRBD1	TRBJ2-5	NA	CSARDRVGQETQYF	TGCAGTGCTAGGGACAGGGTAGGCCAAGAGACCCAGTACTTC
TRBV6-5	TRBD2	TRBJ2-2	NA	CASRSTSGGTGELFF	TGTGCCAGCAGGTCGACTAGCGGGGGCACCGGGGAGCTGTTTTTT
TRBV3-1	NA	TRBJ1-1	NA	CASSQAGVNEAFF	TGTGCCAGCAGCCAGGCAGGGGTGAATGAAGCTTTCTTT
TRBV3-1	NA	TRBJ2-5	NA	CASSPTGSWVQYF	TGTGCCAGCAGCCCTACAGGGAGCTGGGTCCAGTACTTC
TRBV3-1	TRBD2	TRBJ2-1	once	CASSQISGGEQFF	TGTGCCAGCAGCCAAATCTCGGGGGGGGAGCAGTTCTTC
TRBV30	TRBD1	TRBJ1-6	NA	CAWSGQGSTPLHF	TGTGCCTGGAGTGGACAGGGGTCAACACCCCTCCACTTT
TRBV5-1	NA	TRBJ1-2	NA	CASSLPEFSLNNYGYTF	TGCGCCAGCAGCCTGCCCGAGTTCTCCTTAAATAACTATGGCTACACCTTC
TRBV12-3/TRBV12-4	NA	TRBJ1-2	NA	CASSPLVHYGYTF	TGTGCCAGCAGCCCATTGGTTCACTATGGCTACACCTTC
TRBV7-9	NA	TRBJ2-4	NA	CASSHGGLAKNIQYF	TGTGCCAGCAGCCACGGTGGGCTAGCCAAAAACATTCAGTACTTC
TRBV30	NA	TRBJ1-2	once	CACAGNYGYTF	TGTGCCTGCGCCGGAAACTATGGCTACACCTTC
TRBV20-1	NA	TRBJ2-3	NA	CSARGGENTDTQYF	TGCAGTGCTAGAGGCGGGGAGAACACAGATACGCAGTATTTT
TRBV3-1	TRBD1	TRBJ1-4	NA	CASSPGGTDNEKLFF	TGTGCCAGCAGCCCTGGTGGGACAGATAATGAAAAACTGTTTTTT
TRBV21-1	NA	TRBJ2-5	NA	CASSMDRAKETQYF	TGTGCCAGCAGCATGGACAGGGCGAAGGAGACCCAGTACTTC
TRBV6-5	NA	TRBJ2-7	NA	CASTRDGRGEQYF	TGTGCCAGCACCCGGGACGGCCGCGGCGAGCAGTACTTC
TRBV24-1	TRBD1	TRBJ1-1	once	CATRDGTGEAFF	TGTGCCACCAGAGACGGGACAGGTGAAGCTTTCTTT
TRBV20-1	NA	TRBJ2-5	NA	CSARSPVGSQETQYF	TGCAGTGCTAGATCGCCAGTGGGATCCCAAGAGACCCAGTACTTC
TRBV3-1	NA	TRBJ1-5	NA	CASSQNRDQPQHF	TGTGCCAGCAGCCAAAACAGGGATCAGCCCCAGCATTTT
TRBV9	NA	TRBJ2-2	NA	CASSVTGGLRNTGELFF	TGTGCCAGCTCCGTAACCGGGGGCTTGAGGAACACCGGGGAGCTGTTTTTT
TRBV7-3	NA	TRBJ1-6	NA	CASSVSGTANSPLHF	TGTGCCAGCAGCGTCTCCGGGACTGCTAATTCACCCCTCCACTTT
TRBV3-1	NA	TRBJ1-2	NA	CASSQDSLYGYTF	TGTGCCAGCAGCCAAGATTCACTCTATGGCTACACCTTC
TRBV2	NA	TRBJ1-5	NA	CASSERPAVEAQHF	TGTGCCAGCAGTGAACGGCCTGCGGTTGAGGCCCAGCATTTT
TRBV29-1	NA	TRBJ2-5	NA	CSVDGSQETQYF	TGCAGCGTCGACGGGAGTCAAGAGACCCAGTACTTC
TRBV20-1	NA	TRBJ2-3	once	CSAVPGGPDTQYF	TGCAGTGCTGTGCCTGGTGGGCCAGATACGCAGTATTTT
TRBV20-1	NA	TRBJ2-5	NA	CSARETQETQYF	TGCAGTGCTAGAGAAACACAAGAGACCCAGTACTTC
TRBV12-3/TRBV12-4	TRBD2	TRBJ2-4	NA	CASSTLGGAPNIQYF	TGTGCCAGCAGTACCCTCGGGGGGGCCCCAAACATTCAGTACTTC
TRBV20-1	NA	TRBJ1-2	NA	CSASGPVPYGYTF	TGCAGTGCTAGCGGTCCAGTCCCCTATGGCTACACCTTC
TRBV5-6	NA	TRBJ2-1	NA	CASSLEAEGSNEQFF	TGTGCCAGCAGCTTGGAGGCAGAGGGAAGCAATGAGCAGTTCTTC
TRBV20-1	NA	TRBJ2-2	NA	CSASQGGRTGELFF	TGCAGTGCTAGTCAGGGGGGTCGCACCGGGGAGCTGTTTTTT
TRBV29-1	NA	TRBJ1-4	NA	CSVDRRTVATNEKLFF	TGCAGCGTTGATAGGAGGACAGTTGCAACTAATGAAAAACTGTTTTTT
TRBV5-1	TRBD1	TRBJ1-6	NA	CASSLGQAYSPLHF	TGCGCCAGCAGCCTGGGACAGGCCTACTCACCCCTCCACTTT
TRBV2	NA	TRBJ2-3	NA	CARVGGQGDTQYF	TGTGCCAGGGTTGGGGGGCAAGGGGATACGCAGTATTTT
TRBV6-2/TRBV6-3	NA	TRBJ2-7	few	CASSNYEQYF	TGTGCCAGCAGTAACTACGAGCAGTACTTC
TRBV18	TRBD1	TRBJ1-2	once	CASSPQTGPTYGYTF	TGTGCCAGCTCACCGCAGACAGGGCCCACCTATGGCTACACCTTC
TRBV20-1	NA	TRBJ1-2	NA	CSARGGPNYGYTF	TGCAGTGCTAGAGGTGGCCCTAACTATGGCTACACCTTC
TRBV19	NA	TRBJ2-3	NA	CASSPQWTTDTQYF	TGTGCCAGTAGCCCGCAGTGGACCACAGATACGCAGTATTTT
TRBV30	NA	TRBJ2-5	NA	CAQTGGEETQYF	TGTGCCCAGACAGGAGGGGAAGAGACCCAGTACTTC
TRBV2	NA	TRBJ1-2	NA	CASSSRFPNYGYTF	TGTGCCAGCAGCTCGAGGTTCCCGAACTATGGCTACACCTTC
TRBV29-1	NA	TRBJ2-7	NA	CSVQESSYEQYF	TGCAGCGTTCAGGAGAGCTCCTACGAGCAGTACTTC
TRBV20-1	TRBD2	TRBJ2-1	NA	CSATDQTSGGMSSYNEQFF	TGCAGTGCCACCGACCAGACTAGCGGGGGGATGAGCTCCTACAATGAGCAGTTCTTC
TRBV7-9	NA	TRBJ1-1	NA	CASREAGGGTEAFF	TGTGCCAGCCGGGAGGCGGGAGGTGGAACTGAAGCTTTCTTT
TRBV30	NA	TRBJ1-5	NA	CAWSGAPNQPQHF	TGTGCCTGGAGTGGCGCCCCAAATCAGCCCCAGCATTTT
TRBV20-1	NA	TRBJ1-2	NA	CSAGTQDGYTF	TGCAGTGCTGGGACACAAGATGGCTACACCTTC
TRBV7-2	TRBD1	TRBJ1-4	NA	CASSQGTGGSRLFF	TGTGCCAGCAGCCAAGGGACAGGGGGCAGTAGGCTGTTTTTT
TRBV7-9	TRBD2	TRBJ2-2	NA	CASSPRLAGSLTGELFF	TGTGCCAGCAGCCCAAGACTAGCGGGGAGTCTCACCGGGGAGCTGTTTTTT
TRBV20-1	TRBD1	TRBJ1-6	NA	CSASLDRVNSPLHF	TGCAGTGCTAGTCTGGACAGGGTAAATTCACCCCTCCACTTT
TRBV7-2	TRBD1	TRBJ2-7	NA	CASSLVGTGSDEQYF	TGTGCCAGCAGCTTAGTAGGGACAGGGAGCGACGAGCAGTACTTC
TRBV30	NA	TRBJ1-3	NA	CAWSESGNTIYF	TGTGCCTGGAGCGAATCTGGAAACACCATATATTTT